These 29 T cell receptor beta chains came from one sample sequenced in a study of CD8 T cells in Susac syndrome. RNA totalling about 0.45 to 1 ug underwent reverse transcription with random hexamers. TCRdb used MiXCR to reprocess the immunoSEQ multiplex PCR reads, holding one entry per CDR3 protein. In the table there are 150,000 or so distinct CDR3 sequences, approximately 94% of which are singletons. The sequenced sample was CD4+ T cells from PBMCs. The receptors stem from a human donor with Susac syndrome.

The chain links TRBV20-1 to TRBJ2-7; D is unclear. This CDR3 contains 16 residues. V shed 0 bases and J shed 2 bases, with 17 bases lying between them. The germline V gene has CDR1 DFQATT and CDR2 SNEGSKA (reference sequence). CDR3 protein: CSARDFLSRRAYEQYF. The DNA of the CDR3 is TGCAGTGCTAGAGATTTCCTAAGCAGGAGAGCCTACGAGCAGTACTTC.

The CDR3 bases are TGTGCCAGCAGCTTAGGCCCTCCTAGCGGTGGCACAGATACGCAGTATTTT. Translating it yields CASSLGPPSGGTDTQYF. The V call is TRBV7-2, the J call TRBJ2-3; 7 bases are shared with TRBD2. Unmatched junction bases numbered 8, after V lost 1 base and J lost 1 base. This CDR3 comprises 17 residues. CDR1 and CDR2 from the germline V gene are SGHTA and FQGNSA.

The rearrangement joins TRBV11-2 to TRBJ2-1, with no clear D. This CDR3 spans 12 amino acids. V lost 6 bases and J lost 7, with 10 bases in between. Germline CDR1 is SGHAT and CDR2 is FQNNGV. CDR3 coding DNA: TGTGCCAGCAGGCAGGTTGAGAATGAGCAGTTCTTC. This sequence encodes CASRQVENEQFF.

The chain recombines TRBV25-1 with TRBJ2-5, with a possible D match to TRBD2 (6 bases). Looked up from germline, CDR1 is MGHDK and CDR2 is SYGVNS. Trimming took off 2 bases at V and 2 bases at J, with 15 bases between the two ends. The CDR3 is 16 residues long. The CDR3 spells CASSEHSGEAQETQYF. The CDR3 DNA reads as TGTGCCAGCAGTGAACATAGCGGAGAGGCGCAAGAGACCCAGTACTTC. Full variable domain (outside the CDR3, taken from reference TRBV25-1 and TRBJ2-5): EADIYQTPRYLVIGTGKKITLECSQTMGHDKMYWYQQDPGMELHLIHYSYGVNSTEKGDLSSESTVSRIRTEHFPLTLESARPSHTSQYLCASSEHSGEAQETQYFGPGTRLLVL.

The chain recombines TRBV20-1 with TRBJ2-6; D possibly corresponds to TRBD2 (6 bases). Germline V gene lookup returns CDR1 DFQATT and CDR2 SNEGSKA (reference sequence). V lost 2 bases, J lost 1 base, and 12 bases lay in between. This CDR3 is 16 amino acids long. Here the CDR3 reads CSARSRESSGANVLTF. CDR3 DNA sequence: TGCAGTGCTAGATCCCGGGAGTCATCTGGGGCCAACGTCCTGACTTTC.

V usage is TRBV20-1 and J usage is TRBJ1-2; 8 bases match TRBD1. Germline assignment: CDR1 DFQATT and CDR2 SNEGSKA (reference sequence). This CDR3 region has 16 residues. After removal of 0 bases from V and 8 bases from J, the junction contained 14 bases not matched to a gene. CDR3 in DNA: TGCAGTGCTAGAGATCCGACCCGACAGGGGATAGGGGGCTACACCTTC. This encodes CSARDPTRQGIGGYTF.

The chain has TRBV7-2 and TRBJ2-2; D tentatively fits TRBD1 or TRBD2 (6 bases each). The V gene lost 7 bases and the J gene lost 6 bases, with 12 bases spanning the gap. Germline CDR1 SGHTA, CDR2 FQGNSA. The CDR3 is 13 residues long. The CDR3 here is CASTRGAAGELFF. CDR3 DNA: TGTGCCAGCACGAGGGGGGCCGCCGGGGAGCTGTTTTTT.

The chain uses TRBV6-2 or TRBV6-3 and TRBJ1-5; tentative D call: TRBD1 (6 bases). V lost 2 bases to trimming and J lost 5 bases, with 10 bases between them. Germline V gene lookup returns CDR1 MNHEY and CDR2 SVGEGT. This CDR3 is 14 amino acids long. This CDR3 reads CASSYEQGHQPQHF. The CDR3 DNA is TGTGCCAGCAGTTACGAACAGGGACATCAGCCCCAGCATTTT.

The V and J genes are TRBV20-1 and TRBJ1-1, with a weak D call TRBD1 (6 bases). V dropped 0 bases and J dropped 4 bases, with 18 bases sitting between them. The germline V gene has CDR1 DFQATT and CDR2 SNEGSKA (reference sequence). The CDR3 has 16 amino acids. Written as DNA, the CDR3 is TGCAGTGCTAGAGATCTCTTCGGACAGTTGGCCACTGAAGCTTTCTTT. Its protein is CSARDLFGQLATEAFF.

The chain couples TRBV5-4 to TRBJ1-2; 7 bases map to TRBD1. V shed 7 bases and J 4 bases; nucleotides not matched to a gene: 7. Per the germline V gene, CDR1 is SGHNT and CDR2 is YYREEE (reference sequence). The CDR3 is 13 residues long. The CDR3 protein is CASGLTGAYGYTF. CDR3 DNA: TGTGCCAGCGGCCTCACAGGGGCCTATGGCTACACCTTC. The full variable domain, its missing parts supplied by reference TRBV5-4 and TRBJ1-2, is ETGVTQSPTHLIKTRGQQVTLRCSSQSGHNTVSWYQQALGQGPQFIFQYYREEENGRGNFPPRFSGLQFPNYSSELNVNALELDDSALYLCASGLTGAYGYTFGSGTRLTVV.

V is TRBV6-5 and J is TRBJ2-3; TRBD2 matches at 8 bases. V shed 5 bases and J 1 base; nucleotides not matched to a gene: 5. This CDR3 contains 15 residues. The germline V gene has CDR1 MNHEY and CDR2 SVGAGI. Here the CDR3 DNA reads TGTGCCAGCAGTCAGCGGGAGTTCGGCACAGATACGCAGTATTTT. Translation gives CASSQREFGTDTQYF.

The chain has TRBV27 and TRBJ1-2, with 8 bases identical to TRBD1. The junction had 8 bases not matched to a gene; V was cut back by 7 bases and J by 1 base. This CDR3 is 15 amino acids long. Germline loops: CDR1 MNHEY, CDR2 SMNVEV (reference sequence). The CDR3 here is CASIDPGGFNYGYTF. The CDR3 DNA reads as TGTGCCAGCATCGACCCAGGGGGCTTTAACTATGGCTACACCTTC.

The CDR3 here is CATSRGEDRNQPQHF. The CDR3 DNA reads as TGTGCCACCAGCAGAGGGGAGGACAGAAATCAGCCCCAGCATTTT. This chain joins TRBV15 and TRBJ1-5; D perhaps matches TRBD1 (6 bases). Germline assignment: CDR1 LNHNV and CDR2 YYDKDF (reference sequence). The CDR3 is 15 residues long. The germline V and J ends were trimmed by 1 base and 4 bases, with 11 bases remaining between them. The full variable domain, rest sourced from reference TRBV15 and TRBJ1-5, is DAMVIQNPRYQVTQFGKPVTLSCSQTLNHNVMYWYQQKSSQAPKLLFHYYDKDFNNEADTPDNFQSRRPNTSFCFLDIRSPGLGDTAMYLCATSRGEDRNQPQHFGDGTRLSIL.

J is TRBJ2-2 and V is TRBV29-1; a weak D match, TRBD1 (7 bases). Germline V gives CDR1 SQVTM, CDR2 ANQGSEA. This CDR3 spans 16 amino acids. V was pared by 4 bases and J by 1 base, with 16 bases between. CDR3 protein: CSVGSAGQLNTGELFF. CDR3 DNA sequence: TGCAGCGTTGGTTCGGCGGGACAGCTGAACACCGGGGAGCTGTTTTTT.

The genes are TRBV7-9 and TRBJ2-7, with D unresolved. The CDR3 covers 14 residues. CDR1 and CDR2 (germline): SEHNR, FQNEAQ (reference sequence). Between the trimmed V and J ends, which lost 1 base and 3 bases, there was a span of 10 bases. The CDR3 here is CASSLVSRGYEQYV. The CDR3 bases are TGTGCCAGCAGCTTAGTTAGCAGAGGCTACGAGCAGTACGTC.

This sequence joins TRBV20-1 and TRBJ1-5; 10 bases agree with TRBD1. Germline assignment: CDR1 DFQATT and CDR2 SNEGSKA (reference sequence). After removal of 5 bases from V and 7 bases from J, the junction contained 5 bases not matched to a gene. The CDR3 totals 13 residues. CDR3 residues: CSAPDRGQQPQHF. For the CDR3, the DNA is TGCAGTGCTCCTGACAGGGGGCAACAGCCCCAGCATTTT.

The chain joins TRBV5-6 to TRBJ2-6, with 7 bases lining up with TRBD1. The CDR3 is 17 amino acids. Trimming cost V 1 base and J 4 bases; bases outside gene matches: 8. Germline lookup yields CDR1 SGHDT and CDR2 YYEEEE. The CDR3 sequence is CASSLWNRGGGANVLTF. The CDR3 coding sequence is TGTGCCAGCAGCTTGTGGAACAGGGGTGGAGGGGCCAACGTCCTGACTTTC.

V usage is TRBV27 and J usage is TRBJ1-2; D is perhaps TRBD1 (5 bases). Deletions cut 8 bases from V and 5 bases from J, with 24 bases between. Per germline, CDR1 MNHEY and CDR2 SMNVEV (reference sequence). This CDR3 region has 16 residues. The CDR3 here is CASWAIGDGERYGYTF. CDR3 bases: TGTGCCAGCTGGGCCATCGGGGACGGGGAGAGATATGGCTACACCTTC.

This chain connects TRBV4-3 to TRBJ1-5; D might be TRBD1 (6 bases). V shed 0 bases and J shed 4 bases, with 10 bases lying between them. This CDR3 comprises 15 residues. Germline V gene sequence: CDR1 LGHNA, CDR2 YSLEER. The CDR3 loop is CASSQDGTGNQPQHF. For the CDR3, the DNA is TGCGCCAGCAGCCAAGATGGTACAGGGAATCAGCCCCAGCATTTT.

The chain recombines TRBV29-1 with TRBJ1-2; D ambiguous. Germline V gene lookup returns CDR1 SQVTM and CDR2 ANQGSEA. CDR3 length: 12 amino acids. V gave up 4 bases and J gave up 2 bases, with 8 bases separating them. The CDR3 coding sequence is TGCAGCGTTGCAAAGGACAACTATGGCTACACCTTC. This gives the protein CSVAKDNYGYTF.

The chain recombines TRBV29-1 with TRBJ2-1; 14 nucleotides agree with TRBD2. The length of the CDR3 is 18 residues. Germline V CDR1 and CDR2: SQVTM, ANQGSEA. Unmatched junction bases numbered 13, after V lost 0 bases and J lost 9 bases. CDR3 loop: CSVEDPIQGLAGEGEQFF. DNA of the CDR3: TGCAGCGTTGAAGATCCCATACAGGGACTAGCGGGGGAGGGTGAGCAGTTCTTC.

The chain is built from TRBV20-1 and TRBJ2-1; 8 bases align to TRBD1. Trimming removed 3 bases from V and 12 bases from J; junction bases left unmatched: 10. The germline gives CDR1 DFQATT, CDR2 SNEGSKA (reference sequence). CDR3 length equals 13 residues. The CDR3 is CSASMGRGRRQFF. The CDR3 DNA follows: TGCAGTGCTAGTATGGGCAGGGGGCGAAGGCAGTTCTTC.

In this sample, this clonotype turned up once. This chain uses TRBV30 with TRBJ1-3; D remains unclear. The CDR3 contains 17 residues. Trimming left V 0 bases short and J 0 bases short, with 15 bases between. CDR1 is GTSNPN, CDR2 SVGIG, per germline (reference sequence). As DNA, the CDR3 is TGTGCCTGGAGTGTACGAAATCCGAGGAGCTCTGGAAACACCATATATTTT. This translates into CAWSVRNPRSSGNTIYF.

This clonotype has a handful of counts. Compared with germline, one end of the junction differs, possibly owing to a read error. The chain recombines TRBV7-4 with TRBJ1-2, with D perhaps matching TRBD1 (5 bases). The CDR3 loop spans 10 amino acids. Germline V gene lookup returns CDR1 SGHVT and CDR2 SQSDAQ. CDR3 coding DNA: TGTGCCAGCAGCTTTACGGGGCCCTCCTTC. This codes for CASSFTGPSF.

V is TRBV12-3 or TRBV12-4 and J is TRBJ2-5, with 8 bases aligning to TRBD2. V gave up 4 bases and J gave up 10 bases; unmatched junction bases: 8. The CDR3 length is 13 residues. CDR3 sequence: CASSSGLGGSQYF. The CDR3, as DNA: TGTGCCAGCAGTTCGGGACTAGGAGGGAGCCAGTACTTC.

V and J are TRBV30 and TRBJ2-2, with D maybe TRBD2 (7 bases). This CDR3 is 17 amino acids long. The V gene lost 4 bases and the J gene lost 6 bases, with 24 bases spanning the gap. In germline, CDR1 is GTSNPN, CDR2 SVGIG (reference sequence). The CDR3 loop reads CAWNPPWGGGMAGELFF. CDR3 nucleotide sequence: TGTGCCTGGAATCCCCCATGGGGAGGGGGGATGGCCGGGGAGCTGTTTTTT. Combining the CDR3 with reference TRBV30 and TRBJ2-2 gives the whole variable domain SQTIHQWPATLVQPVGSPLSLECTVEGTSNPNLYWYRQAAGRGLQLLFYSVGIGQISSEVPQNLSASRPQDRQFILSSKKLLLSDSGFYLCAWNPPWGGGMAGELFFGEGSRLTVL.

The rearrangement joins TRBV27 to TRBJ2-3; the D gene is possibly TRBD2 (5 bases). CDR1 is MNHEY, CDR2 SMNVEV, per germline (reference sequence). CDR3 size: 15 residues. V lost 2 bases and J 4 bases, leaving 13 bases between the germline ends. The CDR3 coding sequence is TGTGCCAGCAGTTTAAGCGGAAAGGGAGCAGATACGCAGTATTTT. Translating it yields CASSLSGKGADTQYF.

The CDR3 coding sequence is TGTGCCAGCAGCCTCTCGGACAGGGCGGCAGGCTACACCTTC. Its translation: CASSLSDRAAGYTF. The chain carries TRBV5-5 and TRBJ1-2, with 8 nucleotides matching TRBD1. Trimming removed 4 bases from V and 8 bases from J; junction bases left unmatched: 10. Germline loops: CDR1 SGHKS, CDR2 YYEKEE (reference sequence). This CDR3 has 14 amino acids.

This clonotype appeared a few times. The CDR3 loop is CASSQDPVGETQYF. The CDR3, as DNA: TGTGCCAGCAGCCAAGATCCTGTAGGGGAGACCCAGTACTTC. The chain links TRBV3-1 to TRBJ2-5; no clear D. Germline assignment: CDR1 LGHDT and CDR2 YNNKEL (reference sequence). Between the trimmed V and J ends, which lost 0 bases and 5 bases, there was a span of 10 bases. The CDR3 runs 14 residues.